The rows below give T cell receptor beta chains drawn from one sample of a study of blood T cell repertoires in COVID-19. Method: immunoSEQ multiplex PCR; TCRdb's copy keeps in-frame clones and lacks some. Here the sample spans 35,000 to 45,000 clones, about 88% being singletons. The sample taken for sequencing was peripheral blood. The source of these receptors is a human donor in a cohort sampled during active COVID-19. Each CDR3 is given with its conserved first and last residue. D genes are given only for firm matches. Only some rows state a clone size, as once, few, many or a class for expanded clones.

D gene,V gene,clone size,J gene,CDR3 protein,CDR3 DNA
TRBD2,TRBV12-3/TRBV12-4,-,TRBJ2-2,CATRLAGGRELFF,TGTGCCACCCGACTAGCGGGGGGGCGGGAGCTGTTTTTT
TRBD1,TRBV7-6,-,TRBJ2-5,CASSSQTGVETQYF,TGTGCCAGCAGCTCCCAGACAGGGGTGGAGACCCAGTACTTC
TRBD1,TRBV7-6,-,TRBJ2-7,CASSQLGQGVHEQYF,TGTGCCAGCAGCCAACTGGGACAGGGGGTTCACGAGCAGTACTTC
-,TRBV13,-,TRBJ2-2,CASSLGLGGPNTGELFF,TGTGCCAGCAGCTTAGGCCTGGGGGGGCCGAACACCGGGGAGCTGTTTTTT
TRBD2,TRBV28,-,TRBJ2-7,CASGRGGRGEQYF,TGTGCCAGTGGGCGGGGGGGCCGTGGCGAGCAGTACTTC
-,TRBV4-2,-,TRBJ1-1,CASSQAGRTEAFF,TGTGCCAGCAGCCAAGCAGGCAGAACTGAAGCTTTCTTT
-,TRBV10-3,-,TRBJ2-3,CAITQGFSDTQYF,TGTGCCATCACTCAGGGATTTTCAGATACGCAGTATTTT
-,TRBV5-1,few,TRBJ2-7,CASSPEGAEVGEQYF,TGCGCCAGCAGCCCGGAAGGGGCCGAGGTGGGTGAGCAGTACTTC
-,TRBV7-2,-,TRBJ2-1,CASSSFGMGGEQFF,TGTGCCAGCAGCTCCTTCGGGATGGGCGGTGAGCAGTTCTTC
-,TRBV3-1/TRBV3-2,few,TRBJ2-7,CASSQGLDSFSYEQYF,TGTGCCAGCAGCCAAGGACTTGATTCGTTCTCCTACGAGCAGTACTTC
-,TRBV4-1,-,TRBJ2-3,CASSQQLRPELTDTQYF,TGCGCCAGCAGCCAGCAACTACGTCCGGAGTTAACAGATACGCAGTATTTT
-,TRBV11-2,few,TRBJ2-1,CASSLLRGRTYNEQFF,TGTGCCAGCAGCTTATTGCGGGGCCGAACCTACAATGAGCAGTTCTTC
-,TRBV4-1,-,TRBJ1-2,CASSQGLLPGYTF,TGCGCCAGCAGCCAAGGACTGCTCCCCGGCTACACCTTC
TRBD1,TRBV5-4,-,TRBJ2-1,CASRLPFGTEGYNEQFF,TGTGCCAGCAGGCTTCCGTTCGGGACAGAAGGCTACAATGAGCAGTTCTTC
TRBD1,TRBV10-2,-,TRBJ1-3,CASRPTGAGNTIYF,TGCGCCAGCAGACCTACAGGGGCTGGAAACACCATATATTTT
-,TRBV7-2,-,TRBJ1-4,CASSLMGGPEEKLFF,TGTGCCAGCAGCTTAATGGGGGGGCCGGAGGAAAAACTGTTTTTT
-,TRBV7-8,-,TRBJ2-5,CASSLRQADRGETQYF,TGTGCCAGCAGCCTCCGACAGGCCGACCGGGGTGAGACCCAGTACTTC
-,TRBV9,-,TRBJ2-7,CASSEIPSSYEQYF,TGTGCCAGCAGCGAAATCCCCTCCTCCTACGAGCAGTACTTC